The T cell receptor beta chain described here comes from a study of cytomegalovirus exposure and HLA in healthy donors. General observations from the study: Rarity characterized most TCR sequences, yet some public TCRs appeared in many donors. It was likely that a cluster of highly shared sequence variants was a sequencing artifact.

V lost 3 bases and J lost 0; bases outside the gene matches: 6. The CDR3 totals 16 residues. Germline CDR1 and CDR2: MGHDK and SYGVNS. To note about this clone: Its antigen is unidentified.

The PCR made use of 60 Vbeta and 13 Jbeta primers. Here immunoSEQ multiplex PCR was the method, and the copy in TCRdb shows in-frame clones only, minus some. The data hold about 130,000 clones, with about two thirds observed a single time. The rearrangement links TRBV25-1 to TRBJ1-2; TRBD1 matches 8 bases. This TCR was recovered from a woman aged 55-70 years in good health and CMV-seropositive. Material for sequencing was PBMCs. CDR3 amino acids: CASSEAGTGPNYGYTF. In DNA form, the CDR3 reads TGTGCCAGCAGTGAGGCCGGGACAGGTCCTAACTATGGCTACACCTTC.